Here is one T cell receptor (beta chain) with its context. Relative to the germline gene, one junction end is altered; a read error may explain this. How the authors handled the data: From reference gene primer amplification, estimates of nucleated cell counts were derived. Generated by immunoSEQ multiplex PCR, the TCRdb table keeps only in-frame clones and is missing some. The DNA gave D and trimming, while V, J and clone size come from that table. Counted here are tens of thousands of clones, around nine tenths occurring once; the ten biggest clones make up 4.5% to 6%. This sample is drawn from a study of blood T cell repertoires in COVID-19. Study-wide context: Samples came from the United States, Italy and Spain, spanning acute and convalescent COVID-19. T cells, B-cell-depleted T cells, or PBMCs provided the cDNA or gDNA that served as material.

The CDR3 length is 11 residues. Germline CDR1 is MDHEN and CDR2 is SYDVKM. This chain uses TRBV28 with TRBJ1-2; no firm D call. Sequencing was done on a sample of peripheral blood. The clonotype was recovered from a man between 50 and 59 years old with active or convalescent COVID-19. CDR3 DNA: TGTGCCAGCAGAGAACTGTATGACTACACCTTC. Protein sequence: CASRELYDYTF.